This is a list of T cell receptor beta chains from one sample in a study of T cells after yellow fever vaccination. From the 5' RACE reads, TCRdb called clonotypes with MiXCR, one entry per CDR3 protein. The sample has more than 350,000 distinct CDR3 sequences; roughly 11% are singletons. The sequences come from PBMCs, collected on the day of the first yellow fever vaccination. The receptors shown here come from a man between 18 and 29 years old who received the YFV17D yellow fever vaccine. CDR3s include the opening cysteine and the closing phenylalanine or tryptophan. A D gene is named only where the DNA matches it firmly. Size is stated for part of the rows, as once, few or many counts, or as a class when the clone is expanded.

clone size	D gene	V gene	J gene	CDR3 DNA	CDR3 protein
few	TRBD2	TRBV7-6	TRBJ2-1	TGTGCCAGCAGCTTAAGCGTCCGGACTAGTCTAGGTGAGCAGTTCTTC	CASSLSVRTSLGEQFF
few	-	TRBV7-9	TRBJ1-5	TGTGCCAGCAGCTTAGGGCGTGGGAGTGGACAGCCCCAGCATTTT	CASSLGRGSGQPQHF
many	TRBD1	TRBV5-1	TRBJ2-7	TGCGCCAGCAGTCCGGGGACAGGTTCGTACGAGCAGTACTTC	CASSPGTGSYEQYF
-	TRBD2	TRBV7-2	TRBJ2-1	TGTGCCAGCAGCTTAGCGTCCGGAGCGGGGGCCTACAATGAGCAGTTCTTC	CASSLASGAGAYNEQFF
-	TRBD1	TRBV12-3/TRBV12-4	TRBJ1-3	TGTGCCAGCACAAAGGACAGGGGAATCGGGAACACCATATATTTT	CASTKDRGIGNTIYF
few	-	TRBV15	TRBJ1-5	TGTGCCACCAGTTCAGGGAATCAGCCCCAGCATTTT	CATSSGNQPQHF
once	TRBD2	TRBV4-2	TRBJ2-2	TGTGCCAGCAGCCAAGTAGCGGGGGGGCCAATCACCGGGGAGCTGTTTTTT	CASSQVAGGPITGELFF
few	-	TRBV7-8	TRBJ2-7	TGTGCCAGCAGCCACGCGACGGCTCCCTACGAGCAGTACTTC	CASSHATAPYEQYF
few	-	TRBV4-3	TRBJ2-3	TGCGCCAGCAGCCAAGAGGCTAGGCGGACAGATACGCAGTATTTT	CASSQEARRTDTQYF
few	TRBD2	TRBV7-9	TRBJ2-7	TGTGCCTGTCGGGGGGGGGATTACGAGCAGTACTTC	CACRGGDYEQYF
-	-	TRBV11-2	TRBJ1-1	TGTGCCAGCAGCTTAGGTGCGGGGATCAACACTGAAGCTTTCTTT	CASSLGAGINTEAFF
few	-	TRBV7-2	TRBJ2-1	TGTGCCAGCAGCTCCCAGGGATCCACAACCTACAATGAGCAGTTCTTC	CASSSQGSTTYNEQFF
-	-	TRBV2	TRBJ1-1	TGTGCCAGCCGTTACAGCCCGAACACTGAAGCTTTCTTT	CASRYSPNTEAFF
-	TRBD2	TRBV11-1	TRBJ2-3	TGTGCCAGCAGCTCAAACTATAGAGCAGCGGGGGTCACAGATACGCAGTATTTT	CASSSNYRAAGVTDTQYF
few	TRBD1	TRBV2	TRBJ2-1	TGTGCCAGCAGTACCCGGGACAGCTCCTACAATGAGCAGTTCTTC	CASSTRDSSYNEQFF
-	TRBD1	TRBV19	TRBJ2-2	TGTGCCAGTAATACAGGGGCCGACACCGGGGAGCTGTTTTTT	CASNTGADTGELFF
few	TRBD1	TRBV6-5	TRBJ1-4	TGTGCCAGCAGTTACGGGGACAGGGAGGGTGAAAAACTGTTTTTT	CASSYGDREGEKLFF
few	TRBD1	TRBV5-1	TRBJ1-6	TGCGCCAGCAGCACCACCTTGGACAGGGATAATTCACCCCTCCACTTT	CASSTTLDRDNSPLHF
few	-	TRBV7-8	TRBJ2-5	TGTGCCAGCAGCCCAAATCCGGAGACCCAGTACTTC	CASSPNPETQYF
-	-	TRBV28	TRBJ2-2	TGTGCCAGCAGTTTTCTCGGACAGTCGAACACCGGGGAGCTGTTTTTT	CASSFLGQSNTGELFF
-	-	TRBV5-5	TRBJ2-2	TGTGCCAGCAGCTTGCCCTCGAACACCGGGGAGCTGTTTTTT	CASSLPSNTGELFF
-	-	TRBV25-1	TRBJ1-2	TGTGCCAGCAGTGTCGGCTATGGCTACACCTTC	CASSVGYGYTF
-	TRBD1	TRBV10-3	TRBJ2-7	TGTGCCACCCGTTCTGGGGACAGGGTCCACGAGCAGTACTTC	CATRSGDRVHEQYF
-	TRBD1	TRBV7-2	TRBJ2-2	TGTGCCAGCAGCTTTTCCGGGACAGTGAACACCGGGGAGCTGTTTTTT	CASSFSGTVNTGELFF
many	TRBD2	TRBV5-1	TRBJ2-7	TGCGCCAGCCGGGAGGGAGACGGCCTCTACGAGCAGTACTTC	CASREGDGLYEQYF
-	TRBD1	TRBV19	TRBJ2-3	TGTGCCACCGCAGGACAGTCACAGGGGGATACGCAGTATTTT	CATAGQSQGDTQYF
-	TRBD2	TRBV7-2	TRBJ2-5	TGTGCCAGCAGCTCCTTTAGCGGGGGGGCCTCGGAGACCCAGTACTTC	CASSSFSGGASETQYF
-	-	TRBV18	TRBJ2-3	TGTGCCAGCTCACCAGAAGGATCATCAGATACGCAGTATTTT	CASSPEGSSDTQYF
-	TRBD1	TRBV28	TRBJ2-3	TGTGCCAGCAGTCTCGCCGCGACAGGGCTACTCACAGATACGCAGTATTTT	CASSLAATGLLTDTQYF
few	TRBD1	TRBV7-2	TRBJ1-5	TGTGCCAGCGCGGACAGGGGGCTGGGTCAGCCCCAGCATTTT	CASADRGLGQPQHF
-	-	TRBV5-6	TRBJ1-2	TGTGCCAGCAGCTTGGGACTGACGAGCACCTTC	CASSLGLTSTF
-	TRBD2	TRBV5-1	TRBJ2-3	TGCGCCAGCAGCTTGGGAACGCGGGGGGAAACAGATACGCAGTATTTT	CASSLGTRGETDTQYF
many	-	TRBV5-1	TRBJ1-5	TGTGCCAGCAGCTTAGAAGGAGGGAATCAGCCCCAGCATTTT	CASSLEGGNQPQHF
-	-	TRBV7-2	TRBJ2-3	TGTGCCAGCAGCTTATGGGGGGGGGCTGGAGATACGCAGTATTTT	CASSLWGGAGDTQYF
many	-	TRBV12-3/TRBV12-4	TRBJ1-2	TGTGCCAGCAGTTTACAGGGGTTTAACTATGGCTACACCTTC	CASSLQGFNYGYTF
-	-	TRBV19	TRBJ2-5	TGTGCCAGTAGCACGACGGCTCAAGAGACCCAGTACTTC	CASSTTAQETQYF
many	TRBD2	TRBV28	TRBJ2-5	TGTGCCAGCAGTTTAAACGGGGGGGCGGAAGAGACCCAGTACTTC	CASSLNGGAEETQYF
few	-	TRBV12-3/TRBV12-4	TRBJ1-1	TGTGCCAGCAGTTTACTCCAGGGATGGAGTTACACTGAAGCTTTCTTT	CASSLLQGWSYTEAFF
many	-	TRBV6-5	TRBJ2-2	TGTGCCAGCAGTTACGTCCTACGGACCGCGAACACCGGGGAGCTGTTTTTT	CASSYVLRTANTGELFF
-	-	TRBV14	TRBJ2-7	TGTGCCAGCAGCCAAGTAGCCCAGGGCGGGCAGTACTTC	CASSQVAQGGQYF
few	TRBD1	TRBV5-1	TRBJ2-7	TGCGCCAGCAGCGCGGGGGACAGGGGGAATTACGAGCAGTACTTC	CASSAGDRGNYEQYF
few	TRBD2	TRBV7-9	TRBJ2-7	TGTGCCAGCAGCCGTAGCGGGGGTGGATACGAGCAGTACTTC	CASSRSGGGYEQYF
-	-	TRBV7-2	TRBJ2-7	TGTGCCAGCAGCTCCTCGGGACCCTCCTACGAGCAGTACTTC	CASSSSGPSYEQYF
many	-	TRBV27	TRBJ2-3	TGTGCCAGCAGCCCCGAATGGGGCACAGATACGCAGTATTTT	CASSPEWGTDTQYF
few	-	TRBV3-1	TRBJ1-6	TGTGCCAGCAGCCAAGATTCCCTATCACCCCTCCACTTT	CASSQDSLSPLHF
-	-	TRBV28	TRBJ2-3	TGTGCCAGCAATCGTGGCGGTTTTGGGGCGGTTACGCAGTATTTT	CASNRGGFGAVTQYF
few	-	TRBV19	TRBJ2-5	TGTGCCAGTAGTATCATAGGAGAGACCCAGTACTTC	CASSIIGETQYF
-	TRBD1	TRBV5-5	TRBJ1-2	TGTGCCAGCAGCCCGGGACAGGGTTTGAGCTATGGCTACACCTTC	CASSPGQGLSYGYTF
-	-	TRBV6-5	TRBJ2-3	TGTGCCAGCAGTTACAGACAGGACACAGATACGCAGTATTTT	CASSYRQDTDTQYF
-	TRBD1	TRBV27	TRBJ1-5	TGTGCCACCAGGACAGGGGATGTCAATCAGCCCCAGCATTTT	CATRTGDVNQPQHF
-	-	TRBV9	TRBJ2-1	TGTGCCAGCAGCGTGGAGGGAGCCTACAATGAGCAGTTCTTC	CASSVEGAYNEQFF
-	-	TRBV5-1	TRBJ1-2	TGCGCCAGCGCGATAGGGATGGATGGCTACACCTTC	CASAIGMDGYTF
few	-	TRBV18	TRBJ2-1	TGTGCCAGCTCACCACCGTCGGGAAGGGTTAAAAACAATGAGCAGTTCTTC	CASSPPSGRVKNNEQFF
-	-	TRBV10-3	TRBJ1-2	TGTGCCATCAGGCCGGCCGGGACTAACTATGACTACACCTTC	CAIRPAGTNYDYTF
-	-	TRBV12-3/TRBV12-4	TRBJ1-2	TGTGCCAGCAGTTTAGCGACCGGCTATGGCTACACCTTC	CASSLATGYGYTF
few	TRBD1	TRBV30	TRBJ2-3	TGTGCCTGGAAGCCACAGGGGACGCTGACAGATACGCAGTATTTT	CAWKPQGTLTDTQYF
few	TRBD1	TRBV18	TRBJ1-2	TGTGCCAGCTCGGATGACAGGGACTATGGCTACACCTTC	CASSDDRDYGYTF
few	-	TRBV6-2/TRBV6-3	TRBJ2-3	TGTGCCAGTTCCCTTGGCAGAGTTCGCATCACAGATACGCAGTATTTT	CASSLGRVRITDTQYF
many	-	TRBV7-9	TRBJ2-1	TGTGCCAGCAGCTTAGCGAGGACTGACATGACCTACAATGAGCAGTTCTTC	CASSLARTDMTYNEQFF